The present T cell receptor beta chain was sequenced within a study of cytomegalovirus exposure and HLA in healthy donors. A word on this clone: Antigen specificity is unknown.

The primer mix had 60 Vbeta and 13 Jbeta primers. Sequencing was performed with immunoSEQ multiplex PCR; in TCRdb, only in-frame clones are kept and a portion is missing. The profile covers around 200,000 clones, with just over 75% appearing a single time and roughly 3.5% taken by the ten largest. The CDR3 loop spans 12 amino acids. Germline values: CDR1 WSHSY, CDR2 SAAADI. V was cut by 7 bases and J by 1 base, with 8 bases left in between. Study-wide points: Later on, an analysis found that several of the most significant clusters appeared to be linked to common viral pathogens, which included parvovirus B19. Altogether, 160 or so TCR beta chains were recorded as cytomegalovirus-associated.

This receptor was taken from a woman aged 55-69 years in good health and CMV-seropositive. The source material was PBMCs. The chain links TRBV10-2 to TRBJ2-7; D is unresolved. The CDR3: CASISHSYEQYF. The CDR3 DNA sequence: TGCGCCAGCATTTCCCATTCCTACGAGCAGTACTTC.